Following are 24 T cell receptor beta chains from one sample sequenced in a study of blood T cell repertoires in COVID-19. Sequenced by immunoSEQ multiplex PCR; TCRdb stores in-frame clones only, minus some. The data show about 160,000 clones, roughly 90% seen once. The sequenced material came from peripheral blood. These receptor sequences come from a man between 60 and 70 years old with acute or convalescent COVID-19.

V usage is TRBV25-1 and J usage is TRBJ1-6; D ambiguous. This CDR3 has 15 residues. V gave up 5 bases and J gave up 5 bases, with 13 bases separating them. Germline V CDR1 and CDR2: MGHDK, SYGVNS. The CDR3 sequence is CASSRGDLDNSPLHF. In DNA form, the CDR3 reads TGTGCCAGCAGTCGGGGTGATCTGGATAATTCACCCCTCCACTTT. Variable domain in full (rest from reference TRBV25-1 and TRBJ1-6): EADIYQTPRYLVIGTGKKITLECSQTMGHDKMYWYQQDPGMELHLIHYSYGVNSTEKGDLSSESTVSRIRTEHFPLTLESARPSHTSQYLCASSRGDLDNSPLHFGNGTRLTVT.

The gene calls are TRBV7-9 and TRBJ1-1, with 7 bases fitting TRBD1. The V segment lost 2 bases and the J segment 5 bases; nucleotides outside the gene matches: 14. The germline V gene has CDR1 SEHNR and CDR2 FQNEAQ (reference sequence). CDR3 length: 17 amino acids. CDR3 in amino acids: CASSLQQGSIAQTEAFF. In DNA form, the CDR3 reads TGTGCCAGCAGCTTACAACAGGGGAGTATCGCCCAAACTGAAGCTTTCTTT.

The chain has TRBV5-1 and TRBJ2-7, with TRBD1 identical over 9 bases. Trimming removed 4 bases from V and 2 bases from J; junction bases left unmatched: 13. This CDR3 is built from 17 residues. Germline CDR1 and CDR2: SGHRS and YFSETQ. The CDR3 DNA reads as TGCGCCAGCAGCCTCGAAAATCCGGGACAGGGCCCCTACGAGCAGTACTTC. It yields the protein CASSLENPGQGPYEQYF.

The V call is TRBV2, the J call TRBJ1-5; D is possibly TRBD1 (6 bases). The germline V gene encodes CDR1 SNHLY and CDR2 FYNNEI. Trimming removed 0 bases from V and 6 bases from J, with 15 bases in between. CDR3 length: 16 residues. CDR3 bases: TGTGCCAGCAGTGAAGCGCTTGCAGGGGTAAGTCAGCCCCAGCATTTT. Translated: CASSEALAGVSQPQHF. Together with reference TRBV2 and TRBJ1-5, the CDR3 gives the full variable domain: EPEVTQTPSHQVTQMGQEVILRCVPISNHLYFYWYRQILGQKVEFLVSFYNNEISEKSEIFDDQFSVERPDGSNFTLKIRSTKLEDSAMYFCASSEALAGVSQPQHFGDGTRLSIL.

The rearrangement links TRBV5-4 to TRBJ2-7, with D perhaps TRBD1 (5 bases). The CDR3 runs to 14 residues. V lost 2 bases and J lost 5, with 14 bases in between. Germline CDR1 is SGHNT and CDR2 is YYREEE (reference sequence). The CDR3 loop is CASSFDSWSNEQYF. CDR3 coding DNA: TGTGCCAGCAGCTTCGACAGCTGGTCTAACGAGCAGTACTTC. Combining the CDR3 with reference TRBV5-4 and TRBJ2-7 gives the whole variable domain ETGVTQSPTHLIKTRGQQVTLRCSSQSGHNTVSWYQQALGQGPQFIFQYYREEENGRGNFPPRFSGLQFPNYSSELNVNALELDDSALYLCASSFDSWSNEQYFGPGTRLTVT.

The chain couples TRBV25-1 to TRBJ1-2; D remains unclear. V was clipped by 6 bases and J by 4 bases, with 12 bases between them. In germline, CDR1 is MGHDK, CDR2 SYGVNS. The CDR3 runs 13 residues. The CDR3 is CASSRNSFYGYTF. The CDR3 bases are TGTGCCAGCAGCCGGAACAGTTTCTATGGCTACACCTTC.

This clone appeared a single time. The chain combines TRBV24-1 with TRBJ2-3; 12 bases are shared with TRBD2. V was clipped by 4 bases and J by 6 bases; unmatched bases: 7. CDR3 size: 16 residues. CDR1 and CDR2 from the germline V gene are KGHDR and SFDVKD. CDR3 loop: CATSDPTSGGRDTQYF. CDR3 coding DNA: TGTGCCACCAGTGACCCGACTAGCGGGGGCAGGGATACGCAGTATTTT.

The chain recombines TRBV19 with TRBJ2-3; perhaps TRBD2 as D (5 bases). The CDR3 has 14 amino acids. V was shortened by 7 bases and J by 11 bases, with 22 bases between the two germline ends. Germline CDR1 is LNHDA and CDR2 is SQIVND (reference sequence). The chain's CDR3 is CASTYSSRDGVQYF. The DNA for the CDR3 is TGTGCCAGTACTTACTCCTCCCGGGATGGGGTGCAGTATTTT.

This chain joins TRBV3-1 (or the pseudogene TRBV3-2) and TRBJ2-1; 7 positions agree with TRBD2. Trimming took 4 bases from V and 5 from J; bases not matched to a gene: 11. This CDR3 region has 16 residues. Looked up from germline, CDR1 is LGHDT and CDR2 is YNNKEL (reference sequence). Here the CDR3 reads CASSLEGTSVHNEQFF. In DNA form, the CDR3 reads TGTGCCAGCAGCCTCGAAGGTACTAGCGTTCACAATGAGCAGTTCTTC.

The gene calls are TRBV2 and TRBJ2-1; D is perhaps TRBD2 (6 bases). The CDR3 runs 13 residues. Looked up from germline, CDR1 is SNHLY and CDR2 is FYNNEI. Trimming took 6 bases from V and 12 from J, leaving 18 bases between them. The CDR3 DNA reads TGTGCCAGCAGAGGGGCCAGGAGGGTAGGGCAGTTCTTC. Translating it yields CASRGARRVGQFF.

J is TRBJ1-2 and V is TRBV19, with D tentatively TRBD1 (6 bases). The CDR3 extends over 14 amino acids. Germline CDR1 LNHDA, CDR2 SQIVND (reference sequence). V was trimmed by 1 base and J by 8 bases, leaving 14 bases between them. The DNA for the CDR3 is TGTGCCAGTAGTATAGTAGGGCAGGGGCGCGGCTACACCTTC. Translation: CASSIVGQGRGYTF.

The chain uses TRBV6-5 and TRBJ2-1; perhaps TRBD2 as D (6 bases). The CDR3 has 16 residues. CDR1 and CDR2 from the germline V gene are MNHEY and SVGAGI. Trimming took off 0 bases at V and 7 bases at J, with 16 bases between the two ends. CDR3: CASSYSRDSLTNEQFF. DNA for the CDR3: TGTGCCAGCAGTTACTCGCGGGACTCTCTTACGAATGAGCAGTTCTTC.

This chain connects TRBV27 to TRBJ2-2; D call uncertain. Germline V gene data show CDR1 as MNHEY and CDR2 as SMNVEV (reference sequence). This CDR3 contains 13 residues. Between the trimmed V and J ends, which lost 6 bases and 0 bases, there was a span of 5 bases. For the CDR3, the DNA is TGTGCCAGCAGGAGCGCGAACACCGGGGAGCTGTTTTTT. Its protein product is CASRSANTGELFF.

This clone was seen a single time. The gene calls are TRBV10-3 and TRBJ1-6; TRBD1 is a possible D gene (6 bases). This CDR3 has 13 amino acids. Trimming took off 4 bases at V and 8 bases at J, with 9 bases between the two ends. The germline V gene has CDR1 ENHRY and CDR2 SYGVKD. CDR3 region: CAISGTADSPLHF. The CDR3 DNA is TGTGCCATCAGTGGGACAGCCGATTCACCCCTCCACTTT.

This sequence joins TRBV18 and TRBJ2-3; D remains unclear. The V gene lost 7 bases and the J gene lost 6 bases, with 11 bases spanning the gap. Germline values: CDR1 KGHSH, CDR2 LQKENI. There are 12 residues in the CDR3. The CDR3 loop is CASFEREDTQYF. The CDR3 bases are TGTGCCAGCTTCGAACGAGAGGATACGCAGTATTTT.

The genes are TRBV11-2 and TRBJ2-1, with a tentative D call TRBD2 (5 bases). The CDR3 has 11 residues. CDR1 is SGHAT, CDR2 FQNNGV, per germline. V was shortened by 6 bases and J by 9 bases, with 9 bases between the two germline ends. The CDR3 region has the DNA TGTGCCAGCAGTTTTGGAGGTGAGCAGTTCTTC. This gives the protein CASSFGGEQFF.

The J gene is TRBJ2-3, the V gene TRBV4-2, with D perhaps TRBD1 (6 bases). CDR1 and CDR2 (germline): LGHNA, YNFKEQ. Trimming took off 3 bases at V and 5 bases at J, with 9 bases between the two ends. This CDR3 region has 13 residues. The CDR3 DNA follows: TGTGCCAGCAGCCAGGGACAAGAAGATACGCAGTATTTT. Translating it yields CASSQGQEDTQYF.

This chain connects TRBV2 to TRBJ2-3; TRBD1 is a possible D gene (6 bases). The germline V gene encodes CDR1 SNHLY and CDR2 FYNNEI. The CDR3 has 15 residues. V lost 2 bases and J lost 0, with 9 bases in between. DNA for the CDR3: TGTGCCAGCAGTGAATGGACAGCTAGCACAGATACGCAGTATTTT. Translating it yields CASSEWTASTDTQYF.

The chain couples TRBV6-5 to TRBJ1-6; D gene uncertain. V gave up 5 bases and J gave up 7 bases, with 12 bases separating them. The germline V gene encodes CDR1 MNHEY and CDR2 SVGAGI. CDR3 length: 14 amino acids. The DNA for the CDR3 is TGTGCCAGCAGTCCACCCATAGAAAATTCACCCCTCCACTTT. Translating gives CASSPPIENSPLHF.

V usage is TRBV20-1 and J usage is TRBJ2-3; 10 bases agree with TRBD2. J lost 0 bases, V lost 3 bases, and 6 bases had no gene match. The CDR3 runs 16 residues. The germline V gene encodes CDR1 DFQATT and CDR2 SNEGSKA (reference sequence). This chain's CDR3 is CSASPPSGGSTDTQYF. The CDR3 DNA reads TGCAGTGCTAGTCCTCCTAGCGGGGGTAGCACAGATACGCAGTATTTT.

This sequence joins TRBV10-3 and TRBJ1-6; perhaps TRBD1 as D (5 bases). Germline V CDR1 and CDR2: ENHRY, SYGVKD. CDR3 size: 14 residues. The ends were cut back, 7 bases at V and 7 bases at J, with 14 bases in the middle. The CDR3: CAIKMGTGNSPLHF. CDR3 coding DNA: TGTGCCATCAAAATGGGGACTGGGAATTCACCCCTCCACTTT.

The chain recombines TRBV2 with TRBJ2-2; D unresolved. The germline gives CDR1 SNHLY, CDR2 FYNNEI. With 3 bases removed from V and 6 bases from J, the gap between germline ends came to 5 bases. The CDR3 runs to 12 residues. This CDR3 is CASSELSGELFF. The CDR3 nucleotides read TGTGCCAGCAGTGAGTTATCCGGGGAGCTGTTTTTT.

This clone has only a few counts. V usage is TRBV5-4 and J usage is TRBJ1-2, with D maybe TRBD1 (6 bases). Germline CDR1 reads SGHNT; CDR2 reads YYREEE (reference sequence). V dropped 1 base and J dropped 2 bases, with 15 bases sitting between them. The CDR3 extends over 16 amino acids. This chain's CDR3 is CASSLSRGASNYGYTF. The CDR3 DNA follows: TGTGCCAGCAGCTTGTCCCGGGGGGCTTCAAACTATGGCTACACCTTC. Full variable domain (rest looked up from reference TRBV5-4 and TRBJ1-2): ETGVTQSPTHLIKTRGQQVTLRCSSQSGHNTVSWYQQALGQGPQFIFQYYREEENGRGNFPPRFSGLQFPNYSSELNVNALELDDSALYLCASSLSRGASNYGYTFGSGTRLTVV.

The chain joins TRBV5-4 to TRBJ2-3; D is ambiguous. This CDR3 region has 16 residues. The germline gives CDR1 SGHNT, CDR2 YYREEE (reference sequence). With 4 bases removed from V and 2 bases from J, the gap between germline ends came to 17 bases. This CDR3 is CASSHLGSGVTDTQYF. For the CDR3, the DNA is TGTGCCAGCAGCCATCTCGGGTCCGGTGTCACAGATACGCAGTATTTT.